The sequence of this TCR beta chain was determined in a study of tumor-infiltrating lymphocytes in localized non-small cell lung cancer. The V end was cut by 4 bases, the J end by 5 bases, with 6 bases between. The CDR3 is 12 amino acids. CDR1 and CDR2 from the germline V gene are GTSNPN and SVGIG (reference sequence). In its sample, this clone is medium-sized. Antigen unknown. Study findings and constraints: TCRbeta sequencing showed higher T cell infiltration in tumors than uninvolved lung.

Assay used: immunoSEQ multiplex PCR; TCRdb lists only in-frame clones, some missing. This repertoire shows fewer than 15,000 clones, 68% found once; its top ten account for about 8.6%. The TCR was taken from a human donor with non-small cell lung cancer. The chain links TRBV30 to TRBJ1-6; D uncertain. The material sequenced was lung tumor tissue. This chain's CDR3 is CAWKNHNSPLHF. The CDR3 coding sequence is TGTGCCTGGAAAAACCATAATTCACCCCTCCACTTT.